The next 25 T cell receptor beta chains were all read from a single sample in a study of blood T cell repertoires in COVID-19. The protocol was immunoSEQ multiplex PCR, while the TCRdb copy is restricted to in-frame clones and leaves out a portion. The sample carries 270,000 or so clones, 90% recorded once. The source material was PBMCs or T cells enriched from blood (not recorded which). Source of these receptors: a woman in her thirties with acute COVID-19.

The chain combines TRBV5-1 with TRBJ1-1; D might be TRBD1 (6 bases). The CDR3 spans 12 residues. Trimming took 0 bases from V and 10 from J, leaving 10 bases between them. Germline CDR1 and CDR2: SGHRS and YFSETQ. CDR3 sequence (DNA): TGCGCCAGCAGCTTGGAGGGGGAGCGAGCTTTCTTT. This encodes CASSLEGERAFF. The full variable domain, its missing parts supplied by reference TRBV5-1 and TRBJ1-1, is KAGVTQTPRYLIKTRGQQVTLSCSPISGHRSVSWYQQTPGQGLQFLFEYFSETQRNKGNFPGRFSGRQFSNSRSEMNVSTLELGDSALYLCASSLEGERAFFGQGTRLTVV.

The V call is TRBV6-2 or TRBV6-3, the J call TRBJ1-1, with D perhaps matching TRBD1 (6 bases). Germline CDR1 MNHEY, CDR2 SVGEGT. The CDR3 extends over 17 amino acids. V was shortened by 2 bases and J by 0 bases, with 16 bases between the two germline ends. The CDR3, as DNA: TGTGCCAGCAGTTACGAGTTCGGCAGGGGATTGAACACTGAAGCTTTCTTT. This translates into CASSYEFGRGLNTEAFF.

The chain is built from TRBV6-5 and TRBJ2-7, with 8 bases fitting TRBD1. This CDR3 has 15 amino acids. In germline, CDR1 is MNHEY, CDR2 SVGAGI. The V segment lost 2 bases and the J segment 2 bases; nucleotides outside the gene matches: 5. CDR3 sequence: CASSYRWTGTYEQYF. As DNA, the CDR3 is TGTGCCAGCAGTTACCGTTGGACAGGGACCTACGAGCAGTACTTC.

The V gene is TRBV28, the J gene TRBJ1-4, with TRBD1 matching 9 bases. The CDR3 is made up of 19 amino acids. The germline gives CDR1 MDHEN, CDR2 SYDVKM. Losses at the gene ends were 6 bases for V and 3 bases for J; bases not matched to a gene: 17. The DNA of the CDR3 is TGTGCCAGCAGCCCCGATTTCACAGGGGGCAGGGGAGCTAATGAAAAACTGTTTTTT. This translates into CASSPDFTGGRGANEKLFF.

The rearrangement uses TRBV7-9 and TRBJ2-1, with D uncertain. With 1 base removed from V and 0 bases from J, the gap between germline ends came to 7 bases. Germline V gives CDR1 SEHNR, CDR2 FQNEAQ (reference sequence). This CDR3 spans 15 amino acids. The CDR3 bases are TGTGCCAGCAGCTTAGGCGAGAGCTCCTACAATGAGCAGTTCTTC. Protein: CASSLGESSYNEQFF. Full variable domain (rest looked up from reference TRBV7-9 and TRBJ2-1): DTGVSQNPRHKITKRGQNVTFRCDPISEHNRLYWYRQTLGQGPEFLTYFQNEAQLEKSRLLSDRFSAERPKGSFSTLEIQRTEQGDSAMYLCASSLGESSYNEQFFGPGTRLTVL.

The V and J genes are TRBV30 and TRBJ2-7, with D uncertain. V was trimmed by 0 bases and J by 4 bases, leaving 13 bases between them. From germline, CDR1 is GTSNPN and CDR2 SVGIG (reference sequence). This CDR3 is 14 amino acids long. The CDR3, as DNA: TGTGCCTGGAGTGTAGCCACCCTCGGGTACGAGCAGTACTTC. Amino acid sequence: CAWSVATLGYEQYF. The entire variable domain, with the rest obtained from reference TRBV30 and TRBJ2-7, is as follows: SQTIHQWPATLVQPVGSPLSLECTVEGTSNPNLYWYRQAAGRGLQLLFYSVGIGQISSEVPQNLSASRPQDRQFILSSKKLLLSDSGFYLCAWSVATLGYEQYFGPGTRLTVT.

The rearrangement uses TRBV6-5 and TRBJ1-2, with TRBD1 matching over 8 bases. Germline CDR1 and CDR2: MNHEY and SVGAGI. The ends lost 2 bases at V and 0 bases at J; junction bases unmatched: 2. There are 15 residues in the CDR3. The chain's CDR3 is CASSYGTGTNYGYTF. The CDR3 nucleotides read TGTGCCAGCAGTTACGGGACAGGAACTAACTATGGCTACACCTTC.

This chain joins TRBV18 and TRBJ2-7; 9 bases are a match to TRBD2. V lost 2 bases to trimming and J lost 4 bases; unmatched junction nucleotides: 0. The CDR3 is 13 amino acids. Germline V lookup: CDR1 KGHSH, CDR2 LQKENI. As DNA, the CDR3 is TGTGCCAGCTCACCAGGACTAGCGTACGAGCAGTACTTC. Residues: CASSPGLAYEQYF.

The chain recombines TRBV20-1 with TRBJ1-1; D may be TRBD1 (6 bases). CDR1 is DFQATT and CDR2 is SNEGSKA in the germline V gene (reference sequence). The CDR3 loop spans 14 amino acids. Trimming left V 3 bases short and J 4 bases short, with 15 bases between. DNA of the CDR3: TGCAGTGCTAGTTGGGTGGGGGGGCCCACTGAAGCTTTCTTT. It encodes CSASWVGGPTEAFF.

CDR3 sequence reads: CASSRQSSGNTIYF. The DNA of the CDR3 is TGTGCCAGCAGTCGACAGTCCTCTGGAAACACCATATATTTT. V and J are TRBV2 and TRBJ1-3; possible D gene TRBD1, 5 bases. This CDR3 is built from 14 residues. Trimming removed 5 bases from V and 0 bases from J, with 8 bases in between. Germline assignment: CDR1 SNHLY and CDR2 FYNNEI.

The CDR3 coding sequence is TGTGCCAGTAGTATCCCTTTCACTAGCGGGGCCGTCAATGAGCAGTTCTTC. Translating it yields CASSIPFTSGAVNEQFF. V gene TRBV19 combines with J gene TRBJ2-1; 10 nucleotides agree with TRBD2. The V gene's germline CDR1 is LNHDA and CDR2 SQIVND (reference sequence). The CDR3 covers 17 residues. The V segment lost 3 bases and the J segment 6 bases; nucleotides outside the gene matches: 11.

The rearrangement joins TRBV4-1 to TRBJ2-3; TRBD1 aligns across 10 bases. V lost 4 bases to trimming and J lost 6 bases; unmatched junction nucleotides: 7. Germline values: CDR1 MGHRA, CDR2 YSYEKL. This CDR3 contains 15 residues. CDR3 coding DNA: TGCGCCAGCAGCCTGGACAGGGGGATGGGGGATACGCAGTATTTT. Translation gives CASSLDRGMGDTQYF.

This chain connects TRBV9 to TRBJ2-3; D ambiguous. This CDR3 has 19 residues. With 0 bases removed from V and 0 bases from J, the gap between germline ends came to 20 bases. Per the germline V gene, CDR1 is SGDLS and CDR2 is YYNGEE. CDR3 nucleotide sequence: TGTGCCAGCAGCGTAGCCCCCCTGGCCACAACCTCTAGCACAGATACGCAGTATTTT. Translated: CASSVAPLATTSSTDTQYF.

The J gene is TRBJ2-3, the V gene TRBV6-5; no clear D. CDR3 size: 14 residues. The germline V gene encodes CDR1 MNHEY and CDR2 SVGAGI. Deletions cut 2 bases from V and 1 base from J, with 7 bases between. DNA of the CDR3: TGTGCCAGCAGTTACGAACACCGCACAGATACGCAGTATTTT. This sequence encodes CASSYEHRTDTQYF.

The rearrangement links TRBV4-2 to TRBJ1-4; D perhaps matches TRBD1 (6 bases). Germline lookup yields CDR1 LGHNA and CDR2 YNFKEQ. V dropped 1 base and J dropped 6 bases, with 12 bases sitting between them. The CDR3 has 15 amino acids. In DNA form, the CDR3 reads TGTGCCAGCAGCCAAGGGGGGCGAGGGGATGAAAAACTGTTTTTT. It codes for CASSQGGRGDEKLFF.

The rearrangement joins TRBV29-1 to TRBJ2-1; TRBD2 is a possible D gene (6 bases). Germline values: CDR1 SQVTM, CDR2 ANQGSEA. This CDR3 has 17 residues. V lost 0 bases and J 3 bases, leaving 18 bases between the germline ends. The CDR3 DNA sequence: TGCAGCGTTGAAGATCTAGATGGGCTAGCGCTCTACAATGAGCAGTTCTTC. Translated, it gives CSVEDLDGLALYNEQFF.

The chain employs TRBV4-2 and TRBJ2-3, with TRBD2 matching 11 bases. The germline gives CDR1 LGHNA, CDR2 YNFKEQ. V dropped 0 bases and J dropped 6; count of bases not matched to a gene: 11. The length of the CDR3 is 18 residues. The CDR3 DNA reads as TGTGCCAGCAGCCAAGATCCTACAACTAGCGGGAGAAGGGATACGCAGTATTTT. This encodes CASSQDPTTSGRRDTQYF.

This chain connects TRBV11-2 to TRBJ2-7; the D is unclear. Trimming shortened V by 0 bases and J by 5 bases, and 5 bases separated the two germline ends. Germline CDR1 reads SGHAT; CDR2 reads FQNNGV. The CDR3 totals 12 residues. CDR3 nucleotides: TGTGCCAGCAGCTTAGATCGCGACGAGCAGTACTTC. This codes for CASSLDRDEQYF.

The chain uses TRBV6-5 and TRBJ1-1, with 9 bases fitting TRBD1. With 8 bases clipped from V and 6 bases from J, the junction kept 10 bases outside the gene matches. The CDR3 length is 14 residues. From germline, CDR1 is MNHEY and CDR2 SVGAGI. This CDR3 reads CASGPGQGRAEAFF. The CDR3 coding sequence is TGTGCCAGCGGGCCCGGACAGGGGAGGGCTGAAGCTTTCTTT.

V is TRBV4-1 and J is TRBJ2-1; D is unresolved. CDR1 and CDR2 (germline): MGHRA, YSYEKL. CDR3 length: 16 amino acids. V shed 4 bases and J shed 2 bases, with 15 bases lying between them. CDR3 sequence: CASSPPPWLPYNEQFF. The DNA for the CDR3 is TGCGCCAGCAGCCCACCCCCGTGGCTTCCCTACAATGAGCAGTTCTTC.

The chain is built from TRBV12-3 or TRBV12-4 and TRBJ2-7, with 7 nucleotides matching TRBD2. Trimming took 7 bases from V and 2 from J; bases not matched to a gene: 2. The CDR3 consists of 12 residues. The CDR3 reads CASTGTTYEQYF. The DNA for the CDR3 is TGTGCCAGCACCGGGACTACCTACGAGCAGTACTTC.

Of note for this clone: The same CDR3 also results from other DNA sequences found in this sample. The rearrangement links TRBV9 to TRBJ2-1; 12 nucleotides match TRBD2. Germline V gene sequence: CDR1 SGDLS, CDR2 YYNGEE. The V and J ends lost 4 bases and 4 bases, in that order; junction bases with no gene match: 3. This CDR3 spans 15 amino acids. The CDR3 sequence: CASSPGLAGYNEQFF. The CDR3 bases are TGTGCCAGCAGCCCCGGACTAGCGGGATACAATGAGCAGTTCTTC.

This sequence joins TRBV27 and TRBJ2-1, with a tentative D call TRBD2 (6 bases). CDR1 MNHEY and CDR2 SMNVEV come from the germline V gene (reference sequence). Trimming removed 6 bases from V and 4 bases from J, with 10 bases in between. This CDR3 comprises 13 residues. The CDR3 nucleotides are TGTGCCAGCAGGGGGGGTGGGTACAATGAGCAGTTCTTC. It encodes CASRGGGYNEQFF.

V is TRBV7-2 and J is TRBJ2-1, with D perhaps TRBD2 (6 bases). Looked up from germline, CDR1 is SGHTA and CDR2 is FQGNSA. The ends were cut back, 0 bases at V and 0 bases at J, with 9 bases in the middle. The CDR3 totals 16 residues. CDR3 in DNA: TGTGCCAGCAGCTTAGCGGGAGGCAACTCCTACAATGAGCAGTTCTTC. Translation: CASSLAGGNSYNEQFF.

The rearrangement uses TRBV2 and TRBJ1-5; possibly TRBD1 for D (6 bases). The V end lost 1 base, the J end lost 4 bases, and 8 bases lay between the germline ends. CDR1 SNHLY and CDR2 FYNNEI come from the germline V gene. This CDR3 is built from 14 residues. DNA of the CDR3: TGTGCCAGCAGTGAAGGACAGGAGAATCAGCCCCAGCATTTT. Protein sequence: CASSEGQENQPQHF.